The 15 T cell receptor beta chains in this list originate from one sample, sequenced in a study of CD8 T cells in ankylosing spondylitis. Their antigens are not known. Notes on the study in general: Made up of fewer than 10 highly homologous variants, a TCR beta motif appeared characteristic of ankylosing spondylitis blood.

Each CDR3 protein is one row after TCRdb ran MiXCR on the 5' RACE reads. The sample yields just under 550,000 distinct CDR3 sequences, more than 9.5% seen once. The sequenced sample consisted of blood, either unsorted or a sorted T cell fraction (not recorded which). These receptor sequences come from a male donor with ankylosing spondylitis.

V and J are TRBV6-1 and TRBJ1-1; the D gene is possibly TRBD1 (5 bases). The CDR3 is made up of 13 amino acids. CDR1 and CDR2 from the germline V gene are MNHNS and SASEGT. V shed 8 bases and J shed 1 base, with 11 bases lying between them. CDR3 DNA sequence: TGTGCCAGCCCTTTCGACAGGAACACTGAAGCTTTCTTT. As protein: CASPFDRNTEAFF.

This clonotype was seen a handful of times. J is TRBJ1-3 and V is TRBV5-1, with D possibly being TRBD1 (5 bases). V gave up 4 bases and J gave up 4 bases, with 18 bases separating them. Germline CDR1 and CDR2: SGHRS and YFSETQ. The CDR3 covers 16 residues. DNA for the CDR3: TGCGCCAGCAGCGGGACGAAGGCTTCTACAGGAAACACCATATATTTT. It codes for CASSGTKASTGNTIYF.

This clonotype was seen only a few times. The chain links TRBV2 to TRBJ2-7, with D possibly matching TRBD2 (6 bases). This CDR3 comprises 15 residues. In germline, CDR1 is SNHLY, CDR2 FYNNEI. V was trimmed by 7 bases and J by 7 bases, leaving 23 bases between them. The CDR3 sequence: CASTPLVGGDTEQYF. The CDR3 DNA follows: TGTGCCAGCACCCCTTTGGTGGGGGGTGATACGGAGCAGTACTTC.

This clonotype was seen a handful of times. The genes are TRBV19 and TRBJ2-1, with TRBD1 as a possible D gene (5 bases). Trimming shortened V by 7 bases and J by 0 bases, and 16 bases separated the two germline ends. The CDR3 contains 16 residues. In germline, CDR1 is LNHDA, CDR2 SQIVND (reference sequence). CDR3 residues: CASTKDTTFSYNEQFF. The CDR3 DNA follows: TGTGCCAGTACCAAGGACACTACGTTCTCCTACAATGAGCAGTTCTTC.

This clonotype was seen just once. The chain recombines TRBV12-5 with TRBJ1-2, with D tentatively TRBD1 (6 bases). Germline V gives CDR1 LGHNT, CDR2 FRNRAP. Trimming stripped 2 bases from V and 4 bases from J, with 11 bases between. CDR3 length: 14 residues. The CDR3 coding sequence is TGTGCTAGTGGTTTGTGGGGACAAGGCTATGGCTACACCTTC. Amino acid sequence: CASGLWGQGYGYTF.

The V call is TRBV2, the J call TRBJ1-6, with 7 bases aligning to TRBD1. CDR1 is SNHLY and CDR2 is FYNNEI in the germline V gene. With V trimmed by 6 bases and J by 0 bases, 5 bases remained unmatched. This CDR3 is 16 amino acids long. The CDR3 coding sequence is TGTGCCAGCAGCGCTTACAGGGGCTCCTATAATTCACCCCTCCACTTT. It translates to CASSAYRGSYNSPLHF.

This clonotype was recorded a few times. The chain has TRBV27 and TRBJ2-6, with 7 bases that match TRBD1. The CDR3 loop spans 18 amino acids. The J segment lost 2 bases and the V segment lost 5 bases, leaving 12 bases of the junction unmatched. The V gene's germline CDR1 is MNHEY and CDR2 SMNVEV (reference sequence). Here the CDR3 DNA reads TGTGCCAGCAGTCCGACAGGGTCCCGGTATGCTGGGGCCAACGTCCTGACTTTC. Translating it yields CASSPTGSRYAGANVLTF.

This clonotype appeared a few times. The chain is built from TRBV15 and TRBJ2-1; a possible D gene is TRBD1 (5 bases). Trimming stripped 8 bases from V and 6 bases from J, with 14 bases between. The CDR3 has 13 residues. Germline values: CDR1 LNHNV, CDR2 YYDKDF (reference sequence). For the CDR3, the DNA is TGTGCCACCTCCACAGTTAGGGGCAATGAGCAGTTCTTC. Its protein product is CATSTVRGNEQFF.

V is TRBV6-1 and J is TRBJ2-5; D might be TRBD2 (6 bases). Per germline, CDR1 MNHNS and CDR2 SASEGT. The CDR3 loop spans 14 amino acids. Trimming cost V 0 bases and J 1 base, with 6 bases left between them. As DNA, the CDR3 is TGTGCCAGCAGTGAAGCGGGAGGCCAAGAGACCCAGTACTTC. Translated: CASSEAGGQETQYF.

This clonotype was counted a few times. This sequence joins TRBV6-1 and TRBJ1-1; the D gene is possibly TRBD1 (6 bases). CDR1 and CDR2 from the germline V gene are MNHNS and SASEGT. The length of the CDR3 is 13 residues. Trimming removed 5 bases at V and 5 bases at J, with 12 bases between. CDR3 nucleotides: TGTGCCAGCAGTAGGGACCAGGGGACTGAAGCTTTCTTT. Amino acid sequence: CASSRDQGTEAFF.

The chain has TRBV18 and TRBJ2-3, with D possibly called TRBD1 or TRBD2 (6 bases each). The CDR3 totals 16 residues. V was trimmed by 3 bases and J by 1 base, leaving 14 bases between them. The germline gives CDR1 KGHSH, CDR2 LQKENI. The CDR3 nucleotides read TGTGCCAGCTCACCGGGGGGCGGGACCCGCACAGATACGCAGTATTTT. It is translated as CASSPGGGTRTDTQYF.

This clonotype was seen only a few times. The chain combines TRBV3-1 with TRBJ2-7; 9 positions match TRBD1. Germline CDR1 and CDR2: LGHDT and YNNKEL (reference sequence). The V segment lost 0 bases and the J segment 8 bases; nucleotides outside the gene matches: 2. The CDR3 is 13 residues long. The CDR3: CASSQDGTGKQYV. The CDR3 coding sequence is TGTGCCAGCAGCCAAGATGGGACAGGGAAGCAGTACGTC.

This clonotype was seen a handful of times. The chain couples TRBV6-1 to TRBJ1-5; 7 positions match TRBD1. The CDR3 runs to 16 residues. CDR1 and CDR2 from the germline V gene are MNHNS and SASEGT. V gave up 4 bases and J gave up 4 bases; unmatched junction bases: 10. The CDR3 reads CASSVRQGRGNQPQHF. Written as DNA, the CDR3 is TGTGCCAGCAGTGTAAGACAGGGACGAGGGAATCAGCCCCAGCATTTT.

V usage is TRBV29-1 and J usage is TRBJ2-3, with D tentatively TRBD1 (5 bases). CDR1 and CDR2 (germline): SQVTM, ANQGSEA. CDR3 length: 13 residues. V gave up 4 bases and J gave up 4 bases, with 12 bases separating them. The CDR3 DNA follows: TGCAGCGTTGTCAGCAGGGCCCCAGATACGCAGTATTTT. Amino acids: CSVVSRAPDTQYF.

This clonotype showed up just a few times. One end of the junction is discordant with germline, which a read error may explain. The rearrangement uses TRBV3-1 and TRBJ2-3; D might be TRBD1 (6 bases). CDR1 LGHDT and CDR2 YNNKEL come from the germline V gene (reference sequence). CDR3 size: 15 residues. The CDR3 DNA reads TGTGCCAGCAGTCAAGCGTTTCCTCAGGGGCGGCCGCAGTATTTT. Residues: CASSQAFPQGRPQYF.